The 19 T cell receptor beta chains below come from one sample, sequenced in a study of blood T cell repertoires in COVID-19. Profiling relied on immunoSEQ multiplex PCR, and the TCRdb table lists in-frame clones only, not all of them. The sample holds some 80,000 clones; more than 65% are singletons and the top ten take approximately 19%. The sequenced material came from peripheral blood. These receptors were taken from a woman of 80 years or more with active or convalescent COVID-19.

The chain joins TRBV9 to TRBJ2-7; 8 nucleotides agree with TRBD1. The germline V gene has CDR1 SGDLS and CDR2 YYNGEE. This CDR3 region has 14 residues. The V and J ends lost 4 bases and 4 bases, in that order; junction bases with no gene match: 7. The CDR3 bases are TGTGCCAGCAGCCCAGGAGACAGGGGATACGAGCAGTACTTC. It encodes CASSPGDRGYEQYF.

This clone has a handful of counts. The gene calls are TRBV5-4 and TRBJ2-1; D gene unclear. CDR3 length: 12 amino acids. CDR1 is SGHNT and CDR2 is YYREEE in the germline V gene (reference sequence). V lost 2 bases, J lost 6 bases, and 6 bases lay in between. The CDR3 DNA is TGTGCCAGCAGCTTTTCCCTCAATGAGCAGTTCTTC. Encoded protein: CASSFSLNEQFF.

The CDR3 DNA is TGCGCCAGCAGCGCCGGGGGGACCGGGGAGCTGTTTTTT. It encodes CASSAGGTGELFF. The J gene is TRBJ2-2, the V gene TRBV5-1, with 7 positions matching TRBD2. The trim removed 4 bases at V and 5 bases at J, leaving 2 bases unmatched. Per germline, CDR1 SGHRS and CDR2 YFSETQ. This CDR3 spans 13 amino acids.

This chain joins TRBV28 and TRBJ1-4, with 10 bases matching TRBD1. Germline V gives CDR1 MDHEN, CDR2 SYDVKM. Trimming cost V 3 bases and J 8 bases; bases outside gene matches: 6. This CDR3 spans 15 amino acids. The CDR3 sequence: CASSFVGQGKEKLFF. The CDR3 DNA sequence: TGTGCCAGCAGTTTTGTGGGACAGGGGAAGGAAAAACTGTTTTTT.

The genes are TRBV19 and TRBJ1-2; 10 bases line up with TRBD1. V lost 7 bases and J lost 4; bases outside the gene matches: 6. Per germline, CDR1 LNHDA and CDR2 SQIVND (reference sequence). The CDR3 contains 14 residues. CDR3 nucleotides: TGTGCCAGTAAAGCTAGGACAGGGGGCTATGGCTACACCTTC. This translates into CASKARTGGYGYTF.

The CDR3 is CASSRTSPGSYNEQFF. In nucleotides, the CDR3 is TGTGCCAGCAGTCGGACAAGCCCGGGCTCCTACAATGAGCAGTTCTTC. The genes are TRBV7-9 and TRBJ2-1, with a possible D match to TRBD1 (5 bases). With 6 bases removed from V and 0 bases from J, the gap between germline ends came to 15 bases. The CDR3 has 16 amino acids. Germline CDR1 reads SEHNR; CDR2 reads FQNEAQ (reference sequence).

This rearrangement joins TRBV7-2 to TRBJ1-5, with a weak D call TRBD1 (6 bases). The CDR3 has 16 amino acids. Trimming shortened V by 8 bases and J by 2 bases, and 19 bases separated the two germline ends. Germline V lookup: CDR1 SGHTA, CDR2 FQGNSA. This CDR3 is CASGRDTSGGNQPQHF. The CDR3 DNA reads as TGTGCCAGCGGCCGGGACACATCTGGGGGCAATCAGCCCCAGCATTTT. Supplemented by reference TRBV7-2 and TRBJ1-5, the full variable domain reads GAGVSQSPSNKVTEKGKDVELRCDPISGHTALYWYRQSLGQGLEFLIYFQGNSAPDKSGLPSDRFSAERTGGSVSTLTIQRTQQEDSAVYLCASGRDTSGGNQPQHFGDGTRLSIL.

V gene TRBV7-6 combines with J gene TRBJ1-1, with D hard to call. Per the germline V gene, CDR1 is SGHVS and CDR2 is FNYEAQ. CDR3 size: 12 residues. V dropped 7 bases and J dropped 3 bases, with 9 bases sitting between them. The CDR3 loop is CASTRGDTEAFF. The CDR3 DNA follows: TGTGCCAGCACCAGAGGAGACACTGAAGCTTTCTTT.

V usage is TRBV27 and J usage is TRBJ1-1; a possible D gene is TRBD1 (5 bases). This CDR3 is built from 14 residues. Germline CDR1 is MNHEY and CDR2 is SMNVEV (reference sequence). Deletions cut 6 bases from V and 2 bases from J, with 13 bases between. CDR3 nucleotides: TGTGCCAGCAGGAAGGGACTCGAAAACACTGAAGCTTTCTTT. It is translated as CASRKGLENTEAFF.

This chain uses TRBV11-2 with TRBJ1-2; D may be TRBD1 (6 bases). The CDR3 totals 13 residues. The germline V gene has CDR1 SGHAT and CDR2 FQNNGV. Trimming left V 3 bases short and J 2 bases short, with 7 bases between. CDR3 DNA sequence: TGTGCCAGCAGCTTTCAGGGGAACTATGGCTACACCTTC. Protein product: CASSFQGNYGYTF.

The CDR3 protein is CASTVGGGIEQFF. The CDR3 DNA is TGTGCCAGCACCGTAGGGGGGGGGATTGAGCAGTTCTTC. The chain recombines TRBV27 with TRBJ2-1; D might be TRBD2 (7 bases). There are 13 residues in the CDR3. The V gene lost 7 bases and the J gene lost 9 bases, with 16 bases spanning the gap. Germline assignment: CDR1 MNHEY and CDR2 SMNVEV (reference sequence).

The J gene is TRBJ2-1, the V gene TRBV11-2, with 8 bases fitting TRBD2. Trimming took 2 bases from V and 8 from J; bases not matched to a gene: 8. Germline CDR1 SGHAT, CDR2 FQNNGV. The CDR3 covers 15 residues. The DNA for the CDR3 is TGTGCCAGCAGCTTACGGGGGGGCAATGAGGATGAGCAGTTCTTC. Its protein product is CASSLRGGNEDEQFF.

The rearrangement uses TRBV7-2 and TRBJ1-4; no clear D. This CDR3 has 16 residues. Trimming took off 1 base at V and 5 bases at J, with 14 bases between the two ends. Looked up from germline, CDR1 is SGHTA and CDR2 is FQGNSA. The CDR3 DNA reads TGTGCCAGCAGCTTAGAAGTCGGCGGTCTAAATGAAAAACTGTTTTTT. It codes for CASSLEVGGLNEKLFF.

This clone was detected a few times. The CDR3 sequence: CASSQTGEPYNEQFF. CDR3 DNA: TGTGCCAGCAGCCAGACAGGGGAACCCTACAATGAGCAGTTCTTC. The chain has TRBV6-5 and TRBJ2-1; 8 bases agree with TRBD1. Looked up from germline, CDR1 is MNHEY and CDR2 is SVGAGI. This CDR3 has 15 amino acids. V trimming: 6 bases; J trimming: 2 bases; junction bases outside the gene matches: 6.

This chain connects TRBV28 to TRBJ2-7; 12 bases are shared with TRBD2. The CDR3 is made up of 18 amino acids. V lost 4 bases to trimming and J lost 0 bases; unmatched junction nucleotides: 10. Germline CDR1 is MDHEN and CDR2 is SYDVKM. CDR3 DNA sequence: TGTGCCAGCAGTTCACCGGGACTAGCGGGCGATAGCTCCTACGAGCAGTACTTC. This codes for CASSSPGLAGDSSYEQYF. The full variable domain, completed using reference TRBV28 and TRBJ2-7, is DVKVTQSSRYLVKRTGEKVFLECVQDMDHENMFWYRQDPGLGLRLIYFSYDVKMKEKGDIPEGYSVSREKKERFSLILESASTNQTSMYLCASSSPGLAGDSSYEQYFGPGTRLTVT.

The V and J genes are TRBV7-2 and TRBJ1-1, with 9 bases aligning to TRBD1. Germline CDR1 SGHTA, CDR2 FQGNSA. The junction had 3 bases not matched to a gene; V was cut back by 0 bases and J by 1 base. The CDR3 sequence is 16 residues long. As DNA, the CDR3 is TGTGCCAGCAGCTTAGCACTGGGACAGGGGAACACTGAAGCTTTCTTT. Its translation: CASSLALGQGNTEAFF.

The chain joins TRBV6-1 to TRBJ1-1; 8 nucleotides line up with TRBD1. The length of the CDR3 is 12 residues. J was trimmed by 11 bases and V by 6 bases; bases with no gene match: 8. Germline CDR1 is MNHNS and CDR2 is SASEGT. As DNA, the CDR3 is TGTGCCAGCAGCCCCGGACAGGGCGGCGCTTTCTTT. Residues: CASSPGQGGAFF.

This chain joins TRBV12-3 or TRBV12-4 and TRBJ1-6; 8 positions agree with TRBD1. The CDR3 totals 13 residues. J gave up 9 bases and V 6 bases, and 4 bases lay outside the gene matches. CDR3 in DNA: TGTGCCAGCAGAGACAGGGGAGGTTCACCCCTCCACTTT. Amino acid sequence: CASRDRGGSPLHF.

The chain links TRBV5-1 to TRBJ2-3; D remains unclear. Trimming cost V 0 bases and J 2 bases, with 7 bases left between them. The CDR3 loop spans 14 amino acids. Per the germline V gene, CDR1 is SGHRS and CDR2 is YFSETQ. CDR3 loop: CASSLAVHTDTQYF. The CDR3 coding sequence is TGCGCCAGCAGCTTGGCGGTCCACACAGATACGCAGTATTTT.